These T cell receptor beta chains were read from a single sample in a study of T cell responses to AZD1222 COVID-19 vaccine. Repertoires were generated with immunoSEQ multiplex PCR, while TCRdb's copy carries only in-frame clones and drops some. The table lists fewer than 90,000 clones, about 82% of them singletons. The sequenced sample was peripheral blood, obtained 28 days after the second AZD1222 dose. These receptor sequences come from an adult who received the AZD1222 COVID-19 vaccine. Each CDR3 is given with its conserved first and last residue. The D gene is left open where the match is weak. Only some rows state a clone size, as once, few, many or a class for expanded clones.

J gene,V gene,clone size,D gene,CDR3 DNA,CDR3 protein
TRBJ2-1,TRBV7-2,NA,TRBD2,TGTGCCAGCAGCTTAGGTCTAGCGGGAGTGAATGAGCAGTTCTTC,CASSLGLAGVNEQFF
TRBJ1-6,TRBV5-1,NA,TRBD1,TGCGCCAGCAGCGATAGACAGGGTCATAATTCACCCCTCCACTTT,CASSDRQGHNSPLHF
TRBJ1-5,TRBV6-2/TRBV6-3,NA,NA,TGTGCCAGCAGTTCCGACAGGAGCAGCCATCAGCCCCAGCATTTT,CASSSDRSSHQPQHF
TRBJ1-4,TRBV10-3,NA,TRBD1,TGTGCCATCAGTGAGGGCAGGGGGGAACTGTTTTTT,CAISEGRGELFF
TRBJ2-1,TRBV9,NA,NA,TGTGCCAGCAGCGTCGGAAGCTCCTACAATGAGCAGTTCTTC,CASSVGSSYNEQFF
TRBJ2-7,TRBV25-1,once,NA,TGTGCCAGCAGTGCGGTCGGGGGCTTATACGAGCAGTACTTC,CASSAVGGLYEQYF
TRBJ2-1,TRBV5-5,NA,NA,TGTGCCAGCAGCTGGCGGACGGAGAACAATGAGCAGTTCTTC,CASSWRTENNEQFF
TRBJ2-1,TRBV7-8,NA,NA,TGTGCCAGCCTGCTCCGAAACTCCTACAATGAGCAGTTCTTC,CASLLRNSYNEQFF
TRBJ2-1,TRBV9,NA,TRBD2,TGTGCCAGCAGCGTATCTCTAGCGGGAGGAGGGAATGAGCAGTTCTTC,CASSVSLAGGGNEQFF
TRBJ2-2,TRBV9,NA,NA,TGTGCCAGCAGCGTCCTTTCTCTAGAACCCGGGGAGCTGTTTTTT,CASSVLSLEPGELFF
TRBJ2-1,TRBV28,NA,NA,TGTGCCAGCAGTTTATTGGGTGGGGAGCAGTTCTTC,CASSLLGGEQFF
TRBJ2-3,TRBV7-2,NA,NA,TGTGCCACGCTCCGGGGGTACACAGATACGCAGTATTTT,CATLRGYTDTQYF
TRBJ2-3,TRBV3-1/TRBV3-2,once,NA,TGTGCCAGCAGCCAAGAGGGGGGAAAGCAGTATTTT,CASSQEGGKQYF
TRBJ2-7,TRBV3-1/TRBV3-2,NA,NA,TGTGCCAGCAGCCAAGTCGACAGGCTCTACGAGCAGTACTTC,CASSQVDRLYEQYF
TRBJ2-1,TRBV5-5,NA,NA,TGTGCCAGCAGCTTGGTGGCTGAGCAGTTCTTC,CASSLVAEQFF
TRBJ2-1,TRBV28,NA,NA,TGTGCCAGCAGGGGATGGGGCCAGGGCTACAATGAGCAGTTCTTC,CASRGWGQGYNEQFF
TRBJ2-1,TRBV11-2,few,TRBD1,TGTGCCAGCAGCCCACTGACAGGGGCCCGTAATAATGAGCAGTTCTTC,CASSPLTGARNNEQFF
TRBJ1-2,TRBV7-9,few,NA,TGTGCCAGCAGCCATTTAACAGGGCGGGGGGCCCCAGGCTATGGCTACACCTTC,CASSHLTGRGAPGYGYTF
TRBJ1-5,TRBV4-1,NA,NA,TGCGCCAGCAGCCAAGATGGGGTGAACAATCAGCCCCAGCATTTT,CASSQDGVNNQPQHF
TRBJ2-4,TRBV29-1,NA,NA,TGCAGCGTTGGAGAGAGGGGGTTCGGGATTCAGTACTTC,CSVGERGFGIQYF
TRBJ2-7,TRBV10-3,once,TRBD1,TGTGCCATCAGCCCGGGACAGGGATACGAGCAGTACTTC,CAISPGQGYEQYF
TRBJ1-5,TRBV6-1,NA,NA,TGTGCCAGCAGTGAAACTGTCTGGGGGCCCGAGACAGCCAATCAGCCCCAGCATTTT,CASSETVWGPETANQPQHF
TRBJ2-5,TRBV18,once,NA,TGTGCCAGCTCACCGGGGGACTCGGAGACCCAGTACTTC,CASSPGDSETQYF
TRBJ2-3,TRBV28,NA,NA,TGTGCCAGCAGGGGCCGGGACACTCACACAGATACGCAGTATTTT,CASRGRDTHTDTQYF
TRBJ2-3,TRBV27,NA,TRBD2,TGTGCCAGCAGTCCTAGACTAGCGGGAGGTAGAGATACGCAGTATTTT,CASSPRLAGGRDTQYF
TRBJ2-3,TRBV9,once,NA,TGTGCCAGCAGCGTATCGGTTACCACAGATACGCAGTATTTT,CASSVSVTTDTQYF
TRBJ1-2,TRBV28,NA,NA,TGTGCCAGCAGTCTGGGACCGACCTTCGGGGGCTATGGCTACACCTTC,CASSLGPTFGGYGYTF
TRBJ1-1,TRBV10-2,NA,TRBD1,TGCGCCAGCAGTGATACAGGGGGTGGCACTGAAGCTTTCTTT,CASSDTGGGTEAFF
TRBJ1-1,TRBV29-1,NA,TRBD1,TGCAGCGTTGCTCAGGGGGGGAACACTGAAGCTTTCTTT,CSVAQGGNTEAFF
TRBJ1-1,TRBV12-3/TRBV12-4,once,NA,TGTGCCACGGCGGGGGTCACAGAAGCTTTCTTT,CATAGVTEAFF
TRBJ1-5,TRBV28,NA,NA,TGTGCCAGCACCGAAGGGGCGACGGAAGGGCAGCCCCAGCATTTT,CASTEGATEGQPQHF
TRBJ1-5,TRBV27,NA,TRBD1,TGTGCCAGCAGTCTCGGACAGGGCAGCGGTCAGCCCCAGCATTTT,CASSLGQGSGQPQHF
TRBJ1-1,TRBV6-5,NA,NA,TGTGCCAGCAGTTACTCGAAGGGGGGTGAAGCTTTCTTT,CASSYSKGGEAFF
TRBJ1-5,TRBV7-8,NA,NA,TGTGCCAGCAGCTTAGGGACGGGGAATCAGCCCCAGCATTTT,CASSLGTGNQPQHF
TRBJ2-2,TRBV5-1,NA,TRBD1,TGCGCCAGCAGCGCAGGACAGGGGAACACCGGGGAGCTGTTTTTT,CASSAGQGNTGELFF
TRBJ2-7,TRBV5-1,NA,NA,TGCGCCAGCAGCTCCCGGCAGGAGTCCTACGAGCAGTACTTC,CASSSRQESYEQYF
TRBJ2-1,TRBV7-8,NA,NA,TGTGCCAGCAGCTTAGGGAGCCGTTACAATGAGCAGTTCTTC,CASSLGSRYNEQFF
TRBJ2-7,TRBV30,NA,TRBD1,TGTGCCTGGAGGAGACCAGGGGGACAGGGCTACGAGCAGTACTTC,CAWRRPGGQGYEQYF
TRBJ1-1,TRBV30,NA,TRBD1,TGTGCCTGGAGTGTACGCAGGGGGAGGATGAACACTGAAGCTTTCTTT,CAWSVRRGRMNTEAFF
TRBJ1-3,TRBV7-9,few,NA,TGTGCCAGCAGCAAACGGGGGGCGGATGGAAACACCATATATTTT,CASSKRGADGNTIYF
TRBJ2-7,TRBV18,NA,TRBD1,TGTGCCAGCTCCGGACAGGGGGCGAACGAGCAGTACTTC,CASSGQGANEQYF
TRBJ2-7,TRBV30,NA,TRBD1,TGTGCCTGGAGTGGGGACAGGTTGCAGTACTTC,CAWSGDRLQYF
TRBJ2-1,TRBV7-9,NA,NA,TGTGCCGGGGTAGTAGGGGAATTGGACAATGAGCAGTTCTTC,CAGVVGELDNEQFF
TRBJ2-2,TRBV2,NA,TRBD2,TGTGCCAGCAGTCAGCGGGGGTACGCCGGGGAGCTGTTTTTT,CASSQRGYAGELFF
TRBJ2-5,TRBV2,NA,NA,TGTGCCAGCAGCGGAGACAGTCAAGAGACCCAGTACTTC,CASSGDSQETQYF
TRBJ1-3,TRBV10-2,NA,TRBD1,TGCGCCAGCAGTAAGGGACAGGGGACTTCTGGAAACACCATATATTTT,CASSKGQGTSGNTIYF
TRBJ2-7,TRBV14,few,NA,TGTGCCAGCAGCCTGAGTCCCCTTTGGCACGAGCAGTACTTC,CASSLSPLWHEQYF
TRBJ2-2,TRBV18,NA,NA,TGTGCCAGCTCACCTCAAGACAGCAGGGCTTACACCGGGGAGCTGTTTTTT,CASSPQDSRAYTGELFF
TRBJ2-5,TRBV12-3/TRBV12-4,NA,NA,TGTGCCAGCAGCCCGTTCCAAGAGACCCAGTACTTC,CASSPFQETQYF
TRBJ2-2,TRBV4-2,NA,TRBD1,TGTGCCAGCAGCCAGGTTTCGGGACAGGGAACCGGGGAGCTGTTTTTT,CASSQVSGQGTGELFF
TRBJ1-4,TRBV5-1,NA,NA,TGCGCCAGCAGGGCTGTGGGCAACTCAAATGAAAAACTGTTTTTT,CASRAVGNSNEKLFF
TRBJ2-2,TRBV6-1,NA,TRBD1,TGTGCCAGCAGTGAGGGCAGGGGGTACTCCGGGGAGCTGTTTTTT,CASSEGRGYSGELFF
TRBJ1-5,TRBV28,NA,NA,TGTGCCAGCAGTTTGGGGCAAGGTGAGGAGCCCCAGCATTTT,CASSLGQGEEPQHF
TRBJ1-4,TRBV11-2,NA,NA,TGTGCCAGCAGCTTTGGACCCTACGGGGCAACTAATGAAAAACTGTTTTTT,CASSFGPYGATNEKLFF
TRBJ1-6,TRBV3-1/TRBV3-2,NA,NA,TGTGCCAGCAGCCAAGGGACGCGGGGATCACCCCTCCACTTT,CASSQGTRGSPLHF